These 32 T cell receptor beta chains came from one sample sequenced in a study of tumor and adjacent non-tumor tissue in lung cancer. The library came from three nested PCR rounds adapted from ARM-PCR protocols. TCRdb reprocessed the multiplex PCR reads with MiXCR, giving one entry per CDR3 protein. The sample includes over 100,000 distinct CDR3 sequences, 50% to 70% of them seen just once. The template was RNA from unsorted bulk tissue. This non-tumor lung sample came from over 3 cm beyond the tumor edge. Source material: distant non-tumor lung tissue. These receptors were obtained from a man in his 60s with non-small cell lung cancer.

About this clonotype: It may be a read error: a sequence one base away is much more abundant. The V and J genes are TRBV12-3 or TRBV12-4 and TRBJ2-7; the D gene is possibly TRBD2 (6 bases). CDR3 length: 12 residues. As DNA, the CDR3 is TGTGCCAGCAGTTTAGGGGTCGGGACTCCTCCCTTC. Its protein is CASSLGVGTPPF.

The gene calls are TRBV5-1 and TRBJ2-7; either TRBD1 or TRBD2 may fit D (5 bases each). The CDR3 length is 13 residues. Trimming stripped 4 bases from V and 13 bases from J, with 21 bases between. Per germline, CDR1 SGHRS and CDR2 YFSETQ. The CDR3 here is CASSRDGSYDQYF. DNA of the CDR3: TGCGCCAGCAGCCGGGACGGATCCTACGATCAATACTTC.

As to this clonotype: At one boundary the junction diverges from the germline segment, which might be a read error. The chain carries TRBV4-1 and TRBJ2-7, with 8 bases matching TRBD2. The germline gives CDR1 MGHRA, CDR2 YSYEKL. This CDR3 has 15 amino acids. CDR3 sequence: CVSSQDRGGSYEQYF. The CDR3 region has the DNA TGCGTCAGCAGCCAAGATCGGGGGGGGTCCTACGAGCAGTATTTC.

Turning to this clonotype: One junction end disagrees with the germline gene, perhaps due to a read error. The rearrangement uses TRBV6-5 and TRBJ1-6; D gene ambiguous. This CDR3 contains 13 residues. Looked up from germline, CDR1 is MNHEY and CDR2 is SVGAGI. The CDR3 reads CANSLTRDSSLHF. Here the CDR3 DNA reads TGTGCCAACAGTCTGACGAGGGATTCATCCCTCCACTTT.

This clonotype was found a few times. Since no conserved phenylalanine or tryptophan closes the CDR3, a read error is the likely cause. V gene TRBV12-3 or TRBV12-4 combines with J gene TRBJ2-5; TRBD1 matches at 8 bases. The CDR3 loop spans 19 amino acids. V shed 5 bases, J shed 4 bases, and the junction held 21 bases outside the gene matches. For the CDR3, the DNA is TGTGCCAGCAGTCATGACAGGGGACATACGGGAGATACCAGAGAGACCCAGTACCTC. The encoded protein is CASSHDRGHTGDTRETQYL.

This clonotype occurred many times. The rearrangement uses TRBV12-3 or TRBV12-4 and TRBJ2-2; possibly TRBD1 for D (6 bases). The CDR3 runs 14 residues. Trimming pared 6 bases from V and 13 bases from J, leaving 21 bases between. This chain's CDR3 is CASSQGHLGQRLFF. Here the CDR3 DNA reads TGTGCCAGCAGCCAGGGCCACTTGGGACAAAGGCTGTTTTTT.

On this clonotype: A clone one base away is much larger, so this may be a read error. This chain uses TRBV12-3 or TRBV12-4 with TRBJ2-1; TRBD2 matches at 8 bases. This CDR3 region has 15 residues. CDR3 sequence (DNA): TGTGCCAACAGTCCCCGGGGGGGCGCCTACAATGAGCAGTTCTTC. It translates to CANSPRGGAYNEQFF.

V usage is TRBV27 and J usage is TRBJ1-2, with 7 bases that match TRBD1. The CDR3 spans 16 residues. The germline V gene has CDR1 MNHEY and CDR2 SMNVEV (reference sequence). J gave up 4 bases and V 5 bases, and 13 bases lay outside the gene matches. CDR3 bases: TGTGCCAGCAGTCCCTACCGAACAGGGGTAGTCTATGGCTACACCTTC. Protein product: CASSPYRTGVVYGYTF.

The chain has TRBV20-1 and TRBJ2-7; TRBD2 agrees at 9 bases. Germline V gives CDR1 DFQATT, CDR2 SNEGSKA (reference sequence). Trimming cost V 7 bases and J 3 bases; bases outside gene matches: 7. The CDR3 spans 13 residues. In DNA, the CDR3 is TGCAGTGTGTTGAGCGGGAGGTACTACGAGCAGTACTTC. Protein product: CSVLSGRYYEQYF.

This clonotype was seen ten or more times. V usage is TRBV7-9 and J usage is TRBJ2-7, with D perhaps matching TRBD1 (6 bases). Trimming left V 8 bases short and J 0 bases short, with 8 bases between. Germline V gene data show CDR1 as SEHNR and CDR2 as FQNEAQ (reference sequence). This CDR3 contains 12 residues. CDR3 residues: CASGGSSYEQYF. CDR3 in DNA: TGTGCCAGCGGGGGCAGCTCCTACGAGCAGTACTTC.

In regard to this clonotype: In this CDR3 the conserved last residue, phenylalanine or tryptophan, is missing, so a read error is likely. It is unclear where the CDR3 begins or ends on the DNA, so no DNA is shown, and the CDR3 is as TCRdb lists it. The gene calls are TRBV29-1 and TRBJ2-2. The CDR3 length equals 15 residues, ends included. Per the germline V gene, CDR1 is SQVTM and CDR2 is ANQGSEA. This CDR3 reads CSVRHDTSKTGEMFL.

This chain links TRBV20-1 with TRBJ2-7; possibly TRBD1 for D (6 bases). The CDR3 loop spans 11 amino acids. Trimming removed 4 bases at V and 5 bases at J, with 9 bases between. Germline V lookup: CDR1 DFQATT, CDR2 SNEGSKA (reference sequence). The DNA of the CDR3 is TGCAGTGCTAAGCAGGGGAACGAGCAGTACTTC. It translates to CSAKQGNEQYF.

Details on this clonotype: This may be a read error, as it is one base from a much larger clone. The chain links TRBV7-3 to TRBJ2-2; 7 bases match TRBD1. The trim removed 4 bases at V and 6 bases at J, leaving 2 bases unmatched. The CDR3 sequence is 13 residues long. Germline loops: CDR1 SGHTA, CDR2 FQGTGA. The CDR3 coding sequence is TGTGCCAGCAGCTATGACAGGGCCGGGGAGCTGTTTTTT. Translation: CASSYDRAGELFF.

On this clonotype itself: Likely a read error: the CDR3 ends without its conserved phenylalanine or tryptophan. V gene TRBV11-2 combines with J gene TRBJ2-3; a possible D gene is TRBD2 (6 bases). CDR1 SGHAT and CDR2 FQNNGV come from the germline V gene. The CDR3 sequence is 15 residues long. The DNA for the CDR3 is TGTGTCAGCAGCGACGGGACTTATAACACAGATACGCAGTATTTG. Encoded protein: CVSSDGTYNTDTQYL.

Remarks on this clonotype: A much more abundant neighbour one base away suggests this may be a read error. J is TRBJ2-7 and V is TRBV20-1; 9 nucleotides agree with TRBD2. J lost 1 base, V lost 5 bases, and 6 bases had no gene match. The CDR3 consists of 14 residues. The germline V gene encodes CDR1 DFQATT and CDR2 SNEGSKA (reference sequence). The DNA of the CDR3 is TGCAGTGCTGCGGGTCTAGCGGGATCCTACGAGCAGTACTTC. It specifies CSAAGLAGSYEQYF.

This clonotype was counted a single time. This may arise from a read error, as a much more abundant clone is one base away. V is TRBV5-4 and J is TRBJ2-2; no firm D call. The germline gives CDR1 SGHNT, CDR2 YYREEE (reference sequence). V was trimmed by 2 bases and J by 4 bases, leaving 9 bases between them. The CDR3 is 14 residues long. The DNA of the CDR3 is TGTGCCAGCAGCTTCCGGGCGAGCACCGGGGAGCTGTTTTTT. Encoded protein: CASSFRASTGELFF.

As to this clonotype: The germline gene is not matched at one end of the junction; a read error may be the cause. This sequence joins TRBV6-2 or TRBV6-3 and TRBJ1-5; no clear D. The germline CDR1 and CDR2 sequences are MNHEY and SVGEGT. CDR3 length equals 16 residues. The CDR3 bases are TGTGCCAGCAGTTACGGCGTGGTCGGGCTAAATCAGCCCCAACATTTT. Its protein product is CASSYGVVGLNQPQHF.

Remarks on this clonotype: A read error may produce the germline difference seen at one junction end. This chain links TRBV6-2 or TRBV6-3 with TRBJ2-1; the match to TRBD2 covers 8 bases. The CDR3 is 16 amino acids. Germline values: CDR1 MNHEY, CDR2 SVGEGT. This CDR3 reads CASSYSLSGGIDEHFF. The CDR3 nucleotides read TGTGCCAGCAGTTACTCGCTATCGGGAGGGATCGATGAGCACTTCTTC.

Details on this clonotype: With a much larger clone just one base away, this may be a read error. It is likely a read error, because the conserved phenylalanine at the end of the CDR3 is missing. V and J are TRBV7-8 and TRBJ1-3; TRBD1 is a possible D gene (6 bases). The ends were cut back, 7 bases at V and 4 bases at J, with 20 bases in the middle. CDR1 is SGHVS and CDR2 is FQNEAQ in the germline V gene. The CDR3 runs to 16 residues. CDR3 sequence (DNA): TGTGCCAGCACCAAGACCTGGGGGGCTGCGGGAAACACCATATATCTT. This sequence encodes CASTKTWGAAGNTIYL.

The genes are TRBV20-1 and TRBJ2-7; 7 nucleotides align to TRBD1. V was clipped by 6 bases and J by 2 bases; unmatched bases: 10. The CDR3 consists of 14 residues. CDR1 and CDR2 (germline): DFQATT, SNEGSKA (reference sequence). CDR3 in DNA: TGCAGTGCAACCAACTGGGACAGAACCTACGAGCAGTACTTC. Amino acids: CSATNWDRTYEQYF.

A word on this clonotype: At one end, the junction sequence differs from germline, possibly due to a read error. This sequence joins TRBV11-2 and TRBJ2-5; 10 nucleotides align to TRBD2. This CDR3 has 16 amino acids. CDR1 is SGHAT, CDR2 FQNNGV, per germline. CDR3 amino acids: CASSPRTSGVRETQYF. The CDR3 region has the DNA TGTGCCAGCAGCCCCCGTACTAGCGGGGTGAGGGAGACTCAGTATTTC.

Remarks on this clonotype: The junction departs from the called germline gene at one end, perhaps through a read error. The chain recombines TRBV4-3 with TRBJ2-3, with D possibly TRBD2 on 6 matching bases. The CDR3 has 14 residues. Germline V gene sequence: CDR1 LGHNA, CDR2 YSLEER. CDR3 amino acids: CASSHQTSPATQYF. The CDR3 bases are TGCGCCAGTAGCCACCAGACTAGTCCGGCTACGCAGTATTTT.

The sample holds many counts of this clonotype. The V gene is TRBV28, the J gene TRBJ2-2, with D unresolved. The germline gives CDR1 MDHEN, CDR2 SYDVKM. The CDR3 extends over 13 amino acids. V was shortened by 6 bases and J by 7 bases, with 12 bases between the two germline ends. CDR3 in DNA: TGTGCCAGCAGCGTACCGGGTTTCGGGGAGCTGTTTTTT. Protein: CASSVPGFGELFF.

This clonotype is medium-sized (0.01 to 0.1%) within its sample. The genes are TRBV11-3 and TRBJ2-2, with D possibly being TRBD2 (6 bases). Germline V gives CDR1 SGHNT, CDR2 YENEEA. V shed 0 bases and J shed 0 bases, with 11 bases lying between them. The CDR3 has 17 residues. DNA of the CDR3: TGTGCCAGCAGCTTAGATCGCGGGACGGCGAACACCGGGGAGCTGTTTTTT. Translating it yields CASSLDRGTANTGELFF.

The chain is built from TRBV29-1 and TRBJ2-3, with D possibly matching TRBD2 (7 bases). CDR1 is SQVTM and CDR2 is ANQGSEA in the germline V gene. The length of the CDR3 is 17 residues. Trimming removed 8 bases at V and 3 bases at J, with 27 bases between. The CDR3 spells CSLSDRGGFLITDTQYF. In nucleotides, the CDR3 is TGCAGCCTTTCCGATAGGGGGGGGTTTCTAATAACAGATACGCAGTATTTT.

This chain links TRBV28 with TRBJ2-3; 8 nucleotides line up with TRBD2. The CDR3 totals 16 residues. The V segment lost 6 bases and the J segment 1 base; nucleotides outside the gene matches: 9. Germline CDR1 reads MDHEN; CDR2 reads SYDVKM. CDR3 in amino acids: CASRTNSGMGTDTQYF. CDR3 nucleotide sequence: TGTGCCAGCAGAACAAATAGCGGGATGGGCACAGATACGCAGTATTTT.

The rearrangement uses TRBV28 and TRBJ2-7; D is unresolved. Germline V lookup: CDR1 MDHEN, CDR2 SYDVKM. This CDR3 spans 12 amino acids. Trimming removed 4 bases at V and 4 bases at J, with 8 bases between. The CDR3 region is CASSSVPYEQYF. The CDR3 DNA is TGTGCCAGCAGTTCGGTCCCTTACGAGCAGTACTTC.

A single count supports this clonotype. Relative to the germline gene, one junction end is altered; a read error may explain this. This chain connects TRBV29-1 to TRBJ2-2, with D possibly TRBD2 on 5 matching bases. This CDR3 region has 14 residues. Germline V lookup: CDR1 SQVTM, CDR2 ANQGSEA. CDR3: CSVRDNANTGELFF. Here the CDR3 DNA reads TGTAGCGTTAGAGACAACGCGAACACCGGGGAGCTGTTTTTT.

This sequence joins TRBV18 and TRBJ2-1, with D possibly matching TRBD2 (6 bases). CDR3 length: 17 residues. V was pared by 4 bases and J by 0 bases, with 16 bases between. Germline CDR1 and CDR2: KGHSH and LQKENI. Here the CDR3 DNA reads TGTGCCAGCTCACTAAAATCTAGCGACAGCTCCTACAATGAGCAGTTCTTC. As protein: CASSLKSSDSSYNEQFF.

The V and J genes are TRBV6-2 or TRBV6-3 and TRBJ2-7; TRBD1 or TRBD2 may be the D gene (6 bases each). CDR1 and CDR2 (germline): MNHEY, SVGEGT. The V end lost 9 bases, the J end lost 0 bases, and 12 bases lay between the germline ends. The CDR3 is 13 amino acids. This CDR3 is CARGGTLSYEQYF. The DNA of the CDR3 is TGTGCCAGAGGGGGGACTCTCTCCTACGAGCAGTACTTC.

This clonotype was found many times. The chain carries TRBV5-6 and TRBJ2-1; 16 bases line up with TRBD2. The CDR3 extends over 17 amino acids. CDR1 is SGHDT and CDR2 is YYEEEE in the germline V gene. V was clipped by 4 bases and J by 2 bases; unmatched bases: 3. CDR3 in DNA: TGTGCCAGCAGCGCCGGGACTAGCGGGGGGGCCTACAATGAGCAGTTCTTC. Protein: CASSAGTSGGAYNEQFF.

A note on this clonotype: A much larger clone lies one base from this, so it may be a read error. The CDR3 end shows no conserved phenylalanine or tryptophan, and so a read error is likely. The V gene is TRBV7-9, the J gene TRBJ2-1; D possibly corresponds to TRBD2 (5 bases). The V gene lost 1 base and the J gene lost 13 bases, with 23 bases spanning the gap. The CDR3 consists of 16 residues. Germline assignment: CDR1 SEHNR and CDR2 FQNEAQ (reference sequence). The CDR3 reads CASSLGRMGSPEGQFL. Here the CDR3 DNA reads TGTGCCAGCAGCTTAGGTCGGATGGGTAGCCCTGAGGGACAGTTCCTC.